The rows below give T cell receptor beta chains drawn from one sample of a study of T cells in localized non-small cell lung cancer. TCRdb keeps only in-frame clones here, not all; method: immunoSEQ multiplex PCR. The data contain fewer than 45,000 clones, around 86% of them singletons. The specimen comprised peripheral blood, sampled before any cancer treatment. Every receptor here comes from a woman aged 18-55 years with stage III lung adenocarcinoma. Both conserved end residues are part of each CDR3. Each record gives: V gene, J gene, D gene, clone size, CDR3 protein, CDR3 DNA. D genes are given only for firm matches. Clone size is given for some rows only: seen once, a few or many times, or a class if the clone is expanded.

v_call: TRBV4-2; j_call: TRBJ1-6; d_call: NA; clone_size: NA; cdr3_aa: CASSQDRGAGNSPLHF; cdr3_nt: TGTGCCAGCAGCCAAGATCGCGGGGCAGGGAATTCACCCCTCCACTTT
v_call: TRBV7-9; j_call: TRBJ2-7; d_call: NA; clone_size: NA; cdr3_aa: CASSFTLGETYEQYF; cdr3_nt: TGTGCCAGCAGCTTTACCTTAGGGGAAACCTACGAGCAGTACTTC
v_call: TRBV19; j_call: TRBJ1-1; d_call: TRBD1; clone_size: NA; cdr3_aa: CASSIGTGANTEAFF; cdr3_nt: TGTGCCAGTAGTATCGGAACAGGGGCGAACACTGAAGCTTTCTTT
v_call: TRBV19; j_call: TRBJ1-6; d_call: TRBD1; clone_size: few; cdr3_aa: CASSTRQGGDSPLHF; cdr3_nt: TGTGCCAGTAGCACAAGACAGGGGGGGGATTCACCCCTCCACTTT
v_call: TRBV9; j_call: TRBJ1-1; d_call: NA; clone_size: few; cdr3_aa: CASSTRQDRGTEAFF; cdr3_nt: TGTGCCAGCAGCACCCGACAGGATAGGGGCACTGAAGCTTTCTTT
v_call: TRBV29-1; j_call: TRBJ2-7; d_call: TRBD2; clone_size: NA; cdr3_aa: CSVVTSGVPRREQYF; cdr3_nt: TGCAGCGTTGTGACTAGCGGGGTCCCCAGGAGAGAGCAGTACTTC
v_call: TRBV7-2; j_call: TRBJ1-6; d_call: NA; clone_size: NA; cdr3_aa: CASSFRRVVNSPLHF; cdr3_nt: TGTGCCAGCAGCTTCCGCCGGGTCGTCAATTCACCCCTCCACTTT
v_call: TRBV30; j_call: TRBJ1-1; d_call: NA; clone_size: NA; cdr3_aa: CAWRAKGSTEAFF; cdr3_nt: TGTGCCTGGAGGGCAAAGGGGTCCACTGAAGCTTTCTTT
v_call: TRBV5-6; j_call: TRBJ2-5; d_call: NA; clone_size: NA; cdr3_aa: CASSRSGVKTQYF; cdr3_nt: TGTGCCAGCAGCCGATCCGGGGTAAAGACCCAGTACTTC
v_call: TRBV30; j_call: TRBJ1-5; d_call: TRBD1; clone_size: NA; cdr3_aa: CAWSGTGGNQPQHF; cdr3_nt: TGTGCCTGGAGTGGGACAGGGGGCAATCAGCCCCAGCATTTT
v_call: TRBV19; j_call: TRBJ1-4; d_call: NA; clone_size: few; cdr3_aa: CASSTRQSTNEKLFF; cdr3_nt: TGTGCCAGTAGTACCCGACAGTCAACTAATGAAAAACTGTTTTTT
v_call: TRBV7-6; j_call: TRBJ1-1; d_call: TRBD1; clone_size: NA; cdr3_aa: CASSPDRVTEAFF; cdr3_nt: TGTGCCAGCAGCCCCGACAGGGTAACTGAAGCTTTCTTT
v_call: TRBV7-3; j_call: TRBJ1-6; d_call: NA; clone_size: NA; cdr3_aa: CASSPSSYNSPLHF; cdr3_nt: TGTGCCAGCAGCCCCAGCTCCTATAATTCACCCCTCCACTTT
v_call: TRBV19; j_call: TRBJ1-4; d_call: NA; clone_size: NA; cdr3_aa: CASSMAQVGEKLFF; cdr3_nt: TGTGCCAGTAGTATGGCACAGGTTGGAGAAAAACTGTTTTTT
v_call: TRBV7-2; j_call: TRBJ1-5; d_call: NA; clone_size: NA; cdr3_aa: CASSLEGYSNQPQHF; cdr3_nt: TGTGCCAGCAGCTTAGAGGGCTATAGCAATCAGCCCCAGCATTTT
v_call: TRBV6-5; j_call: TRBJ2-1; d_call: NA; clone_size: NA; cdr3_aa: CASSLDRPNEQFF; cdr3_nt: TGTGCCAGCAGCCTCGACAGGCCCAATGAGCAGTTCTTC
v_call: TRBV12-5; j_call: TRBJ1-1; d_call: NA; clone_size: NA; cdr3_aa: CASGLGRDTEAFF; cdr3_nt: TGTGCTAGTGGTTTGGGCAGAGACACTGAAGCTTTCTTT
v_call: TRBV11-2; j_call: TRBJ2-5; d_call: NA; clone_size: NA; cdr3_aa: CASSLDQGPTVTQYF; cdr3_nt: TGTGCCAGCAGCTTAGACCAGGGCCCGACGGTGACCCAGTACTTC
v_call: TRBV11-2; j_call: TRBJ2-7; d_call: TRBD1; clone_size: NA; cdr3_aa: CASSLQTGPYEQYF; cdr3_nt: TGTGCCAGCAGCCTCCAGACAGGGCCCTACGAGCAGTACTTC
v_call: TRBV29-1; j_call: TRBJ1-2; d_call: NA; clone_size: NA; cdr3_aa: CSALLGRGYTF; cdr3_nt: TGCAGCGCCCTATTGGGGCGAGGCTACACCTTC
v_call: TRBV7-9; j_call: TRBJ2-5; d_call: TRBD1; clone_size: NA; cdr3_aa: CASSLKGQGAQQTQYF; cdr3_nt: TGTGCCAGCAGCTTAAAGGGACAGGGAGCTCAACAGACCCAGTACTTC
v_call: TRBV7-6; j_call: TRBJ2-1; d_call: NA; clone_size: NA; cdr3_aa: CASSLGGANEQFF; cdr3_nt: TGTGCCAGCAGCTTAGGTGGGGCAAATGAGCAGTTCTTC
v_call: TRBV7-2; j_call: TRBJ1-5; d_call: NA; clone_size: NA; cdr3_aa: CASSFGQDSRAQHF; cdr3_nt: TGTGCCAGCAGCTTCGGCCAGGACTCTCGGGCACAGCATTTT
v_call: TRBV5-1; j_call: TRBJ1-1; d_call: NA; clone_size: once; cdr3_aa: CASSLRSWNTEAFF; cdr3_nt: TGCGCCAGCAGCTTGAGAAGCTGGAACACTGAAGCTTTCTTT